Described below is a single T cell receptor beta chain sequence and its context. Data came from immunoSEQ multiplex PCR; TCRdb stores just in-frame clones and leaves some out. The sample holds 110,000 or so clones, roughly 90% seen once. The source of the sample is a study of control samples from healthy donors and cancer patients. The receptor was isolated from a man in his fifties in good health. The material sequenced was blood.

The CDR3 loop reads CASSPRQGETQYF. For the CDR3, the DNA is TGTGCCAGCTCACCCCGACAGGGGGAGACCCAGTACTTC. V gene TRBV18 combines with J gene TRBJ2-5; 8 bases are shared with TRBD1. CDR3 size: 13 residues. Germline assignment: CDR1 KGHSH and CDR2 LQKENI. Unmatched junction bases numbered 2, after V lost 3 bases and J lost 5 bases.